The present TCR beta chain was sequenced within a study of blood T cell repertoires in COVID-19. Between the trimmed V and J ends, which lost 1 base and 1 base, there was a span of 10 bases. CDR3 length: 15 residues. Germline assignment: CDR1 LGHDT and CDR2 YNNKEL (reference sequence). The assay was immunoSEQ multiplex PCR, and TCRdb's table has in-frame clones only and misses some. The top ten clones hold 11% of a sample with more than 150,000 clones, almost 85% of them seen once. This TCR came from a man over 45 who had recovered from COVID-19. Sequencing was performed on PBMCs or T cells enriched from blood (not recorded which). The chain employs TRBV3-1 (or the pseudogene TRBV3-2) and TRBJ1-1, with D possibly being TRBD1 (6 bases). CDR3 nucleotide sequence: TGTGCCAGCAGCCAAGGGGGACACGGGAACACTGAAGCTTTCTTT. Encoded protein: CASSQGGHGNTEAFF.